The 30 T cell receptor beta chains below were found in one sample sequenced in a study of T cells in Graves' hyperthyroidism and ophthalmopathy (dated by TCRdb to between 2018 and 2021). The library came from multiplex PCR. Sequencing was performed on an Illumina HiSeq 2000. TCR beta CDR3 regions were amplified from RNA transcripts. For the first round of RT-PCR on the TCR CDR3, the HTBI primer set was used together with the Qiagen OneStep RT-PCR kit. TCRdb took the public reads, trimmed them with fastp at Q25, ran MiXCR for clone calling and kept in-frame beta chains. Rows are unified per CDR3 protein, each entry keeping the most common DNA and genes. Recorded for this sample are about 600,000 distinct CDR3 sequences; roughly 16% of them occurred a single time. Around 3.3% of the sample lies in the top ten. The sample taken for sequencing was blood. The receptors were gathered from a woman aged 40 to 55 with Graves' ophthalmopathy.

The rearrangement uses TRBV7-9 and TRBJ2-6; unclear D gene. This CDR3 is 17 amino acids long. Germline CDR1 and CDR2: SEHNR and FQNEAQ (reference sequence). V was cut by 5 bases and J by 2 bases, with 16 bases left in between. In nucleotides, the CDR3 is TGTGCCAGCAGCCCCCTACCCTTAGTCGCTGGGGCCAACGTCCTGACTTTC. This encodes CASSPLPLVAGANVLTF.

This clonotype was counted between two and nine times. This sequence may be a read error, since a much larger clone differs from it by one base. J is TRBJ2-1 and V is TRBV5-1; 12 bases match TRBD2. There are 17 residues in the CDR3. Germline CDR1 and CDR2: SGHRS and YFSETQ. The CDR3 DNA reads as TGCGCCAGCAGCGGACTAGCGGGACCGAGCTCCTACAATGAGCAGCTCTTC. Protein sequence: CASSGLAGPSSYNEQLF.

This clonotype was detected ten times or more. The rearrangement joins TRBV20-1 to TRBJ2-1, with D possibly matching TRBD2 (6 bases). The CDR3 extends over 13 amino acids. V lost 3 bases to trimming and J lost 8 bases, with 14 bases between them. Germline-derived CDR1 and CDR2 are DFQATT and SNEGSKA (reference sequence). CDR3 protein: CSARDGGTYEQFF. The CDR3 DNA follows: TGCAGTGCTAGGGATGGGGGGACCTATGAGCAGTTCTTC.

The CDR3 protein is CASSSRYSYEQYF. The DNA of the CDR3 is TGTGCCAGCAGTTCCAGGTACTCCTACGAGCAGTACTTC. V is TRBV6-5 and J is TRBJ2-7; D not certain. Germline-derived CDR1 and CDR2 are MNHEY and SVGAGI. The CDR3 is 13 residues long. Trimming pared 4 bases from V and 0 bases from J, leaving 7 bases between.

This clonotype turned up a few times. The CDR3 spells CASSLRGTLEKLFF. The CDR3 region has the DNA TGTGCCAGCAGTTTAAGGGGGACGCTTGAAAAACTGTTTTTT. V is TRBV28 and J is TRBJ1-4; D might be TRBD1 (6 bases). The germline V gene has CDR1 MDHEN and CDR2 SYDVKM. CDR3 length: 14 residues. Trimming removed 2 bases at V and 7 bases at J, with 11 bases between.

The chain carries TRBV20-1 and TRBJ2-5; 10 nucleotides match TRBD2. This CDR3 is 14 amino acids long. The trim removed 5 bases at V and 5 bases at J, leaving 8 bases unmatched. Per the germline V gene, CDR1 is DFQATT and CDR2 is SNEGSKA (reference sequence). The CDR3 here is CSAPLAGNWETQYF. CDR3 coding DNA: TGCAGTGCTCCACTAGCGGGAAATTGGGAGACCCAGTACTTC.

The chain employs TRBV20-1 and TRBJ2-1; TRBD2 matches 8 bases. V was clipped by 5 bases and J by 8 bases; unmatched bases: 14. Germline V gene data show CDR1 as DFQATT and CDR2 as SNEGSKA (reference sequence). CDR3 size: 15 residues. The CDR3 region is CSAPDPRRGADEQFF. The CDR3 nucleotides are TGCAGTGCTCCTGACCCAAGGCGGGGGGCCGATGAGCAGTTCTTC.

This clonotype was seen a few times. The genes are TRBV3-1 and TRBJ2-1; D unresolved. Per the germline V gene, CDR1 is LGHDT and CDR2 is YNNKEL (reference sequence). CDR3 length: 13 residues. Trimming left V 4 bases short and J 9 bases short, with 13 bases between. The CDR3 reads CASSLPQPFEQFF. The CDR3, as DNA: TGTGCCAGCAGCCTGCCCCAGCCTTTTGAGCAGTTCTTC.

The chain couples TRBV5-1 to TRBJ1-2, with D tentatively TRBD1 (6 bases). From germline, CDR1 is SGHRS and CDR2 YFSETQ. The CDR3 is 14 residues long. V lost 4 bases to trimming and J lost 1 base, with 11 bases between them. The CDR3 sequence is CASSTGAHNYGYTF. The CDR3 DNA sequence: TGCGCCAGCAGCACGGGGGCTCATAACTATGGCTACACCTTC.

This chain links TRBV10-3 with TRBJ2-6, with 12 bases identical to TRBD1. The CDR3 length is 16 residues. Per the germline V gene, CDR1 is ENHRY and CDR2 is SYGVKD. The trim removed 11 bases at V and 2 bases at J, leaving 7 bases unmatched. Here the CDR3 reads CAAAGTGGAGANVLTF. CDR3 in DNA: TGTGCCGCAGCCGGGACAGGGGGCGCTGGGGCCAACGTCCTGACTTTC.

There are many counts of this clonotype. The rearrangement links TRBV7-3 to TRBJ2-1, with 8 positions matching TRBD2. This CDR3 spans 15 amino acids. The junction had 2 bases not matched to a gene; V was cut back by 1 base and J by 3 bases. The germline gives CDR1 SGHTA, CDR2 FQGTGA. CDR3 region: CASSLNSGDYNEQFF. CDR3 DNA sequence: TGTGCCAGCAGCTTAAATAGCGGGGACTACAATGAGCAGTTCTTC.

This clonotype was found many times. In DNA form, the CDR3 reads TGTGCCAGCAGAAAAGGGGGGCGGGCGAGCTCCTACAATGAGCAGTTCTTC. The encoded protein is CASRKGGRASSYNEQFF. The chain couples TRBV2 to TRBJ2-1; D might be TRBD1 or TRBD2, each matching 6 bases. There are 17 residues in the CDR3. The germline CDR1 and CDR2 sequences are SNHLY and FYNNEI. Trimming took 6 bases from V and 0 from J, leaving 18 bases between them.

To note about this clonotype: A junction end diverges from the germline sequence, so it may reflect a read error. V gene TRBV9 combines with J gene TRBJ1-1, with D tentatively TRBD1 (6 bases). Germline loops: CDR1 SGDLS, CDR2 YYNGEE. The CDR3 sequence is 14 residues long. CDR3 bases: TGTGCCAGCAGCGTAATCCCAAGGGACACTGAAGCTTCCTTT. It translates to CASSVIPRDTEASF.

Worth noting for this clonotype: The missing conserved phenylalanine or tryptophan at the end of this CDR3 makes a read error likely. The V gene is TRBV7-9, the J gene TRBJ2-2, with D perhaps matching TRBD2 (6 bases). CDR1 and CDR2 (germline): SEHNR, FQNEAQ (reference sequence). The CDR3 covers 16 residues. The CDR3 coding sequence is TGTGCCCGCAGCCGCCACGGGAGCACTCCCACCGGGGAGCTGTTTTTA. It is translated as CARSRHGSTPTGELFL.

This clonotype was observed at least ten times. The V gene is TRBV3-1, the J gene TRBJ2-3; 9 nucleotides align to TRBD2. CDR1 is LGHDT and CDR2 is YNNKEL in the germline V gene (reference sequence). With V trimmed by 4 bases and J by 6 bases, 11 bases remained unmatched. CDR3 size: 16 residues. Here the CDR3 DNA reads TGTGCCAGCAGCCTCCAACGCCCGCGGGAGGGTGATACGCAGTATTTT. Residues: CASSLQRPREGDTQYF.

The sample holds many counts of this clonotype. V usage is TRBV29-1 and J usage is TRBJ1-1; 11 bases line up with TRBD1. The CDR3 covers 12 residues. CDR1 is SQVTM and CDR2 is ANQGSEA in the germline V gene. V shed 8 bases, J shed 7 bases, and the junction held 6 bases outside the gene matches. The CDR3 sequence is CSIGQGAGEAFF. The CDR3, as DNA: TGCAGCATCGGACAGGGGGCGGGTGAAGCTTTCTTT. The entire variable domain, with the rest obtained from reference TRBV29-1 and TRBJ1-1, is as follows: SAVISQKPSRDICQRGTSLTIQCQVDSQVTMMFWYRQQPGQSLTLIATANQGSEATYESGFVIDKFPISRPNLTFSTLTVSNMSPEDSSIYLCSIGQGAGEAFFGQGTRLTVV.

This clonotype occurred many times. DNA of the CDR3: TGTGCCAGCAGCTTAGTCTTATATGCCCCAACAGATACGCAGTATTTT. Its protein is CASSLVLYAPTDTQYF. The chain links TRBV7-2 to TRBJ2-3, with no clear D. Germline CDR1 reads SGHTA; CDR2 reads FQGNSA. The CDR3 extends over 16 amino acids. V lost 1 base and J lost 3, with 14 bases in between.

A remark on this clonotype: Possible read error: a much larger clone is one base away. The chain carries TRBV5-1 and TRBJ1-5; TRBD1 is a possible D gene (6 bases). CDR3 length: 15 amino acids. Germline CDR1 SGHRS, CDR2 YFSETQ. The CDR3 region is CAGSASDSSNQPQHF. The CDR3 nucleotides are TGCGCCGGCAGCGCATCGGACAGCTCCAATCAGCCCCAGCATTTT. Drawing the rest from reference TRBV5-1 and TRBJ1-5, the complete variable domain is KAGVTQTPRYLIKTRGQQVTLSCSPISGHRSVSWYQQTPGQGLQFLFEYFSETQRNKGNFPGRFSGRQFSNSRSEMNVSTLELGDSALYLCAGSASDSSNQPQHFGDGTRLSIL.

In this sample, this clonotype turned up many times. J is TRBJ1-1 and V is TRBV10-3; TRBD1 matches 8 bases. CDR1 is ENHRY, CDR2 SYGVKD, per germline. The CDR3 totals 14 residues. V lost 8 bases and J lost 0; bases outside the gene matches: 5. CDR3 sequence: CAIGDRGMNTEAFF. DNA of the CDR3: TGTGCCATCGGCGACAGGGGAATGAACACTGAAGCTTTCTTT.

In this sample, this clonotype turned up many times. This chain joins TRBV30 and TRBJ1-5; the match to TRBD1 covers 7 bases. The V gene end was trimmed by 6 bases and the J gene end by 2 bases; junction bases not matched to a gene: 7. The germline gives CDR1 GTSNPN, CDR2 SVGIG (reference sequence). The CDR3 extends over 14 amino acids. CDR3 amino acids: CACQGENGNQPQHF. The CDR3 DNA follows: TGTGCCTGCCAGGGGGAAAATGGCAATCAGCCCCAGCATTTT.

This clonotype has a count of ten or more. This chain connects TRBV2 to TRBJ2-2; D tentatively fits TRBD1 or TRBD2 (6 bases each). Germline V CDR1 and CDR2: SNHLY, FYNNEI. Between the trimmed V and J ends, which lost 7 bases and 6 bases, there was a span of 24 bases. This CDR3 region has 17 residues. The CDR3 loop is CASIGEADSSFSGELFF. The CDR3 DNA is TGTGCCAGCATCGGGGAGGCGGACAGCTCTTTCTCCGGGGAGCTGTTTTTT.

This clonotype was counted a few times. The rearrangement joins TRBV5-1 to TRBJ1-4, with D tentatively TRBD1 (6 bases). This CDR3 contains 15 residues. The V gene's germline CDR1 is SGHRS and CDR2 YFSETQ. V shed 2 bases and J shed 7 bases, with 15 bases lying between them. The CDR3, as DNA: TGCGCCAGCAGCTTACAGGGATCGGTGGCTGAAAAACTGTTTTTT. It codes for CASSLQGSVAEKLFF.

This clonotype was counted a single time. The chain is built from TRBV7-4 and TRBJ2-7; 7 bases match TRBD1. CDR1 is SGHVT and CDR2 is SQSDAQ in the germline V gene. The CDR3 totals 15 residues. V lost 4 bases and J lost 6; bases outside the gene matches: 12. CDR3 sequence reads: CASSSWGQRSGEQYF. The CDR3 DNA follows: TGTGCCAGCAGCTCGTGGGGACAGCGGTCCGGCGAGCAGTACTTC.

This clonotype was found many times. The J gene is TRBJ1-1, the V gene TRBV12-3 or TRBV12-4; no definite D call. This CDR3 has 15 residues. The V and J ends lost 3 bases and 0 bases respectively, with 11 bases between them. CDR3 protein: CASSFGTYMNTEAFF. CDR3 DNA: TGTGCCAGCAGTTTCGGTACATACATGAACACTGAAGCTTTCTTT.

This clonotype was seen a handful of times. For the CDR3, the DNA is TGTGCCAGCAGCCAAGATTACGGCAGGGTGGGGAGTCAGCCCCAGCATTTT. Translating it yields CASSQDYGRVGSQPQHF. The gene calls are TRBV4-2 and TRBJ1-5; possible D gene TRBD1, 5 bases. V dropped 0 bases and J dropped 6 bases, with 18 bases sitting between them. The CDR3 contains 17 residues. The V gene's germline CDR1 is LGHNA and CDR2 YNFKEQ.

The chain recombines TRBV28 with TRBJ1-2, with 7 bases that match TRBD1. V was clipped by 6 bases and J by 8 bases; unmatched bases: 9. Per germline, CDR1 MDHEN and CDR2 SYDVKM. This CDR3 has 13 amino acids. CDR3 residues: CASRRDSRPGYTF. DNA of the CDR3: TGTGCCAGCAGACGGGACAGTCGCCCAGGCTACACCTTC.

The chain employs TRBV9 and TRBJ1-1; 7 bases map to TRBD1. CDR3 length: 16 residues. In germline, CDR1 is SGDLS, CDR2 YYNGEE. Unmatched junction bases numbered 10, after V lost 4 bases and J lost 1 base. The CDR3 bases are TGTGCCAGCAGCTCTAGCGAGACAGGGAGGAACACTGAAGCTTTCTTT. It encodes CASSSSETGRNTEAFF.

This chain connects TRBV27 to TRBJ2-2; D is perhaps TRBD1 (6 bases). CDR1 is MNHEY and CDR2 is SMNVEV in the germline V gene (reference sequence). The ends were cut back, 6 bases at V and 1 base at J, with 15 bases in the middle. The CDR3 consists of 16 residues. Written as DNA, the CDR3 is TGTGCCAGCAGCCCAATGGGGACAAGGAACACCGGGGAGCTGTTTTTT. This gives the protein CASSPMGTRNTGELFF.

This clonotype was seen a few times. The J gene is TRBJ1-6, the V gene TRBV15; 10 bases are a match to TRBD1. The J segment lost 9 bases and the V segment lost 1 base, leaving 3 bases of the junction unmatched. This CDR3 region has 15 residues. Germline-derived CDR1 and CDR2 are LNHNV and YYDKDF (reference sequence). In DNA, the CDR3 is TGTGCCACCAGCAGAGTGGGACAGGGGAGTTCACCCCTCCACTTT. This translates into CATSRVGQGSSPLHF.

Many counts were recorded for this clonotype. This sequence joins TRBV28 and TRBJ1-4; D unresolved. CDR3 length equals 15 residues. Germline loops: CDR1 MDHEN, CDR2 SYDVKM. V was clipped by 6 bases and J by 3 bases, with 14 bases between them. CDR3 sequence reads: CASSLEDGPNEKLFF. CDR3 sequence (DNA): TGTGCCAGCAGCCTGGAGGACGGCCCTAATGAAAAACTGTTTTTT.